Described below is a single T cell receptor (beta chain) sequence and its context. Its matching antigen is unknown. These data belong to a study of cytomegalovirus exposure and HLA in healthy donors. Study-wide results and limits: Specificity for CMV antigens was confirmed in vitro for a few of the CMV-associated chains. As was reported, the classifier diagnosed cytomegalovirus status with high specificity and sensitivity. Rare TCR sequences dominated, though some public TCRs recurred in many donors.

Generated by immunoSEQ multiplex PCR, the TCRdb table keeps only in-frame clones and is missing some. The sample records some 250,000 clones, around 86% being singletons. CDR1 is LNHNV, CDR2 YYDKDF, per germline (reference sequence). The V end was cut by 4 bases, the J end by 5 bases, with 15 bases between. CDR3 length equals 15 residues. This chain uses TRBV15 with TRBJ2-1, with D unresolved. The receptor was isolated from a woman in her thirties in good health and CMV-seropositive. The source material was PBMCs. This CDR3 is CATSIFRVRNNEQFF. In nucleotides, the CDR3 is TGTGCCACCAGCATCTTTCGGGTCCGGAACAATGAGCAGTTCTTC.